These 6 T cell receptor beta chains share one sample of origin, sequenced in a study of blood T cell repertoires in COVID-19. Generated by immunoSEQ multiplex PCR, the TCRdb table keeps only in-frame clones and is missing some. Of around 45,000 clones listed, over 85% were seen once; the top ten hold over 10%. Sequenced material: peripheral blood. All receptors derive from a man aged 80 or over with acute or convalescent COVID-19.

This clone came up once. J is TRBJ2-5 and V is TRBV9; a weak D match, TRBD2 (6 bases). V was trimmed by 0 bases and J by 4 bases, leaving 13 bases between them. CDR1 SGDLS and CDR2 YYNGEE come from the germline V gene. The CDR3 spans 15 residues. The CDR3 is CASSVGGRGIETQYF. Here the CDR3 DNA reads TGTGCCAGCAGCGTAGGGGGCCGGGGGATAGAGACCCAGTACTTC.

This chain uses TRBV7-7 with TRBJ2-5, with 7 bases identical to TRBD1. Germline loops: CDR1 SSHAT, CDR2 FNYEAQ (reference sequence). CDR3 length equals 15 residues. With 0 bases clipped from V and 4 bases from J, the junction kept 5 bases outside the gene matches. The DNA for the CDR3 is TGTGCCAGCAGCTTAGCAGCGACAGGGTTAGAGACCCAGTACTTC. It encodes CASSLAATGLETQYF.

The chain employs TRBV5-1 and TRBJ2-2; 13 positions match TRBD2. Germline values: CDR1 SGHRS, CDR2 YFSETQ. CDR3 size: 17 residues. Trimming removed 1 base from V and 4 bases from J; junction bases left unmatched: 4. In nucleotides, the CDR3 is TGCGCCAGCAGCTTGCGGACTAGCGGGAGTGGCACCGGGGAGCTGTTTTTT. As protein: CASSLRTSGSGTGELFF.

The J gene is TRBJ1-5, the V gene TRBV2; 7 nucleotides match TRBD1. The J segment lost 6 bases and the V segment lost 8 bases, leaving 10 bases of the junction unmatched. This CDR3 spans 14 amino acids. CDR1 and CDR2 from the germline V gene are SNHLY and FYNNEI. CDR3: CASGPIGGGQPQHF. Written as DNA, the CDR3 is TGTGCCAGCGGGCCGATAGGGGGCGGTCAGCCCCAGCATTTT.

This clone was picked up one time. This rearrangement joins TRBV5-1 to TRBJ1-6; 11 positions match TRBD1. Germline loops: CDR1 SGHRS, CDR2 YFSETQ. The CDR3 extends over 16 amino acids. V lost 2 bases and J lost 4; bases outside the gene matches: 2. CDR3 in DNA: TGCGCCAGCAGCTTCGGGACAGGGGGTTATAATTCACCCCTCCACTTT. Its translation is CASSFGTGGYNSPLHF.

The chain is built from TRBV7-6 and TRBJ1-4, with a possible D match to TRBD1 (6 bases). Germline assignment: CDR1 SGHVS and CDR2 FNYEAQ. The CDR3 has 17 residues. Trimming pared 5 bases from V and 0 bases from J, leaving 16 bases between. CDR3 protein: CASSARGGGTTNEKLFF. The CDR3 DNA follows: TGTGCCAGCAGCGCGCGTGGGGGCGGTACAACTAATGAAAAACTGTTTTTT.